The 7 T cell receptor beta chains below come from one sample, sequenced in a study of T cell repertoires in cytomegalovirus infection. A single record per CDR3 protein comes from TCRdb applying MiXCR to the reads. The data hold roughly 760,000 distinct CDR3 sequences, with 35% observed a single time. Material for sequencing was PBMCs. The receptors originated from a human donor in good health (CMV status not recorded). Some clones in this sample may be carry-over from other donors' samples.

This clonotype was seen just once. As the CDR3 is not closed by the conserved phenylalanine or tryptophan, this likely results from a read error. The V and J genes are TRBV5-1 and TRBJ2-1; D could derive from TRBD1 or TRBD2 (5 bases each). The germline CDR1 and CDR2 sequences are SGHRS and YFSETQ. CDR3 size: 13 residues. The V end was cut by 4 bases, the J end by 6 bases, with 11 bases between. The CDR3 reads CASSEGRLNEQFL. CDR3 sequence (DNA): TGCGCCAGCAGCGAGGGACGGCTCAATGAGCAGTTCTTA.

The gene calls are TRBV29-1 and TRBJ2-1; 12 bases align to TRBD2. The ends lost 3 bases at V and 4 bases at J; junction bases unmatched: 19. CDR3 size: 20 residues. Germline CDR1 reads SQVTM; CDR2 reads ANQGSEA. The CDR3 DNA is TGCAGCGTTGAGGGAGGGGGGACCTCCGGACTAGCGGGACTATACAATGAGCAGTTCTTC. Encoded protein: CSVEGGGTSGLAGLYNEQFF.

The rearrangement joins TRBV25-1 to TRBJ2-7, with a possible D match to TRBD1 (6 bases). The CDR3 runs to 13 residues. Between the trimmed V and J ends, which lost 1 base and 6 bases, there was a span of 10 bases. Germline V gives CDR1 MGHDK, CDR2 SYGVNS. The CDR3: CASSESAGVEQYF. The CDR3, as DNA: TGTGCCAGCAGTGAATCGGCAGGGGTCGAGCAGTACTTC.

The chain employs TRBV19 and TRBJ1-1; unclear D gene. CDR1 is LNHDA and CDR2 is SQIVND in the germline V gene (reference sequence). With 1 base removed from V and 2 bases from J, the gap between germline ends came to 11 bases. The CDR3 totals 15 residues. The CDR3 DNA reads TGTGCCAGTAGTATAGCAACGGGATTAAACACTGAAGCTTTCTTT. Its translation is CASSIATGLNTEAFF. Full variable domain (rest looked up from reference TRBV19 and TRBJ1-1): DGGITQSPKYLFRKEGQNVTLSCEQNLNHDAMYWYRQDPGQGLRLIYYSQIVNDFQKGDIAEGYSVSREKKESFPLTVTSAQKNPTAFYLCASSIATGLNTEAFFGQGTRLTVV.

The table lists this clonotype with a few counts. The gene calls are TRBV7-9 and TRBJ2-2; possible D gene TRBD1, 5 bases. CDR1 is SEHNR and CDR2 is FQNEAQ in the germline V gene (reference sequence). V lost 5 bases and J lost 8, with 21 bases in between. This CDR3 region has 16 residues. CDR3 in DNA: TGTGCCAGCAGCAGACCGACAGAAGACGTTTTTGGGGAGCTGTTTTTT. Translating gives CASSRPTEDVFGELFF.

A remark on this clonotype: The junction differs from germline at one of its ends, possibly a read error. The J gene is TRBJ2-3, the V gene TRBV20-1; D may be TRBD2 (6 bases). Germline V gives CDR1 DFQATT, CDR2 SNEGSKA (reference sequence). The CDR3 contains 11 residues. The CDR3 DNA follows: TGCAGTGCTAAAGCCGGGACCCGGAGGGGTTTT. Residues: CSAKAGTRRGF.

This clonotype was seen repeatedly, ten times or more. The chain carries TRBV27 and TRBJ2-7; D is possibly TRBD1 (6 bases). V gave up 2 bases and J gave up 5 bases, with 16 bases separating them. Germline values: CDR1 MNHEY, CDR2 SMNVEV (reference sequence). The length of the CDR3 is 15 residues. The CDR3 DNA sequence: TGTGCCAGCAGTTTAAGGGCAGGACAGTCCCACGAGCAGTACTTC. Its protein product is CASSLRAGQSHEQYF.